This TCR beta chain was recorded in a study of blood T cell repertoires in COVID-19. Whole-study context: From T cells, B-cell-depleted T cells, or PBMCs came the material, which was cDNA or gDNA.

V dropped 3 bases and J dropped 7; count of bases not matched to a gene: 8. From germline, CDR1 is MGHDK and CDR2 SYGVNS. The CDR3 has 15 residues. The authors' processing: Estimates of nucleated cell counts were drawn from the amplification of reference gene primers. Data came from immunoSEQ multiplex PCR; TCRdb stores just in-frame clones and leaves some out. D and trimming were read from the DNA, whereas the V and J calls and clone size are those reported in that table. The profile covers roughly 63,000 clones, with roughly 80% appearing a single time and around 12% taken by the ten largest. The origin of this receptor is a man at least 80 years old with acute or convalescent COVID-19. The chain couples TRBV25-1 to TRBJ1-2; TRBD1 agrees at 10 bases. Sequencing was carried out using peripheral blood. CDR3 residues: CASSDPRQGAGGYTF. For the CDR3, the DNA is TGTGCCAGCAGTGATCCCCGACAGGGGGCCGGTGGCTACACCTTC.